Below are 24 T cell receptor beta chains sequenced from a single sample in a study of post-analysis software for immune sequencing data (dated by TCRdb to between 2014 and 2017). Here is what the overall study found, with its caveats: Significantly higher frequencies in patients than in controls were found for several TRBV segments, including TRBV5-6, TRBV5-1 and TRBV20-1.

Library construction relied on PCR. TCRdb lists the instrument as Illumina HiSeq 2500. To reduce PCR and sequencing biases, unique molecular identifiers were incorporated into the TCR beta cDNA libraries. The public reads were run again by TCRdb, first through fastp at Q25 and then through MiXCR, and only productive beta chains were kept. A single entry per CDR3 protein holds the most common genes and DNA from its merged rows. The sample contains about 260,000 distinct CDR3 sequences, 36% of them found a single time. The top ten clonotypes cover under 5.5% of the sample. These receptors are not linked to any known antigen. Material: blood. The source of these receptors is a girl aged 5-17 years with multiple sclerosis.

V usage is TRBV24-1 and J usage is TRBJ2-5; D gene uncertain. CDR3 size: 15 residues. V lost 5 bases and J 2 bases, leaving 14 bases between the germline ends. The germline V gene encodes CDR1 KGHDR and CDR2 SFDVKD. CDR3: CATSGFSGGQETQYF. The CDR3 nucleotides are TGTGCCACCAGTGGTTTTTCGGGTGGACAAGAGACCCAGTACTTC.

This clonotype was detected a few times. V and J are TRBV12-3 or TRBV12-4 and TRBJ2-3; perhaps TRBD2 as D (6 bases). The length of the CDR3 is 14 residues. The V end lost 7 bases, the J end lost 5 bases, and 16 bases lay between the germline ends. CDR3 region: CASNLTSPRDTQYF. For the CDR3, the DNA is TGTGCCAGCAACCTTACTAGCCCTCGAGATACGCAGTATTTT.

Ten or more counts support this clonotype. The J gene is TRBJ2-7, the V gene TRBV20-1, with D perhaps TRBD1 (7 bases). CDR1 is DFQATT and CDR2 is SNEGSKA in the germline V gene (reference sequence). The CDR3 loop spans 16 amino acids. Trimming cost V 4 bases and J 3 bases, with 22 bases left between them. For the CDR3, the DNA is TGCAGTGCTAAACGCCAGGTGACAGGGAGGTACTACGAGCAGTACTTC. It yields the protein CSAKRQVTGRYYEQYF.

The CDR3 protein is CASSLAQGLGYGYTF. The CDR3 DNA reads as TGTGCCAGCAGCTTAGCGCAGGGCCTTGGGTATGGCTACACCTTC. V gene TRBV7-8 combines with J gene TRBJ1-2; the D gene is possibly TRBD1 (5 bases). V was pared by 0 bases and J by 5 bases, with 13 bases between. The CDR3 has 15 residues. Per germline, CDR1 SGHVS and CDR2 FQNEAQ.

The CDR3 loop reads CASTARWGATGNTIYF. Here the CDR3 DNA reads TGTGCCAGCACCGCTCGGTGGGGGGCAACTGGAAACACCATATATTTT. The chain joins TRBV7-2 to TRBJ1-3; possible D gene TRBD1, 6 bases. V lost 7 bases and J 2 bases, leaving 18 bases between the germline ends. The length of the CDR3 is 16 residues. From germline, CDR1 is SGHTA and CDR2 FQGNSA.

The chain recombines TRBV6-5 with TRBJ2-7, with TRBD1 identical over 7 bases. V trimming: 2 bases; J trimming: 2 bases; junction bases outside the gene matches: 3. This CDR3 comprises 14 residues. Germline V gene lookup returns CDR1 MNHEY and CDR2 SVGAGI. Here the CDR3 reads CASSYMGQTYEQYF. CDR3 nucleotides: TGTGCCAGCAGTTACATGGGACAGACCTACGAGCAGTACTTC.

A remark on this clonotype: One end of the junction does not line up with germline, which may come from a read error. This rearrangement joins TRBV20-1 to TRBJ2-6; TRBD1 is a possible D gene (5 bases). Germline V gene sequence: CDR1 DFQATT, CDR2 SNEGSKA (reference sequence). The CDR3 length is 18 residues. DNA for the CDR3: TGCAGTGCTAGAGATCACCGGTACAAGAACTCTGGGGCCGACGTCCTGACTTTC. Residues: CSARDHRYKNSGADVLTF.

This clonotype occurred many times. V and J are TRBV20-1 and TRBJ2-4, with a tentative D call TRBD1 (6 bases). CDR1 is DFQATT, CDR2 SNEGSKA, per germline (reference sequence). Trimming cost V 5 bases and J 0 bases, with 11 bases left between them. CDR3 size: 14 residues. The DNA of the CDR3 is TGCAGTGCTTACTCCAGGGGAGCCAAAAACATTCAGTACTTC. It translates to CSAYSRGAKNIQYF.

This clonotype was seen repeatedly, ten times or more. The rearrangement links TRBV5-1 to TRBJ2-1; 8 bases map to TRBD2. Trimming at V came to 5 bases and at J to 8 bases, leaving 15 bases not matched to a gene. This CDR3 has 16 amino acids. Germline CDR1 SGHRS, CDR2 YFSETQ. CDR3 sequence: CASRGKPGLGLDEQFF. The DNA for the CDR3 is TGCGCCAGCAGGGGGAAACCGGGACTAGGATTGGATGAGCAGTTCTTC.

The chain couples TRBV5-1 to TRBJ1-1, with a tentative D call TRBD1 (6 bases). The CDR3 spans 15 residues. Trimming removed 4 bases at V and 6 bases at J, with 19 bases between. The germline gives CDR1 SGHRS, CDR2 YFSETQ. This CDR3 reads CASSLGGGPGAEAFF. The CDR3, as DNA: TGCGCCAGCAGCCTGGGGGGGGGGCCCGGCGCTGAAGCTTTCTTT.

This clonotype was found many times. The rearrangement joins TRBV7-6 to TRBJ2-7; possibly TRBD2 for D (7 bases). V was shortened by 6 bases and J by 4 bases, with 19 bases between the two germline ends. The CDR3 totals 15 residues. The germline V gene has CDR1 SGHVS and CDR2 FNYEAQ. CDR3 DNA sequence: TGTGCCAGCAGACCAGGGCGGGGGCGAAGATACGAGCAGTACTTC. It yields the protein CASRPGRGRRYEQYF.

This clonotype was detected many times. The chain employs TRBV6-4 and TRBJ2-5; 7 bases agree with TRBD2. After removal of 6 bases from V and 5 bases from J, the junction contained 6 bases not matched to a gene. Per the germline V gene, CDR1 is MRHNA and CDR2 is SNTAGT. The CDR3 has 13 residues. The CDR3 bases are TGTGCCAGCAGCGTAGCGGGTGGCGAGACCCAGTACTTC. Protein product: CASSVAGGETQYF.

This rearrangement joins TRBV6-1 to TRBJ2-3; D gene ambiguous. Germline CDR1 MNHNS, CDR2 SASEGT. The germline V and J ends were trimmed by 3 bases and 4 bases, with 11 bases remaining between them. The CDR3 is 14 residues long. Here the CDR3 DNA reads TGTGCCAGCAGTGATCGAAGACTGGCAGATACGCAGTATTTT. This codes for CASSDRRLADTQYF.

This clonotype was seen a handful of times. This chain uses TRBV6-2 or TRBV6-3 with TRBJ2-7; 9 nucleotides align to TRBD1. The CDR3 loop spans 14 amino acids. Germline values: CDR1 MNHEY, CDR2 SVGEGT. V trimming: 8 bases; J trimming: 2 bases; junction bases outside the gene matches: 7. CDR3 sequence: CASGRDRDPYEQYF. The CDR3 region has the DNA TGTGCCAGCGGCCGGGACAGGGATCCCTACGAGCAGTACTTC.

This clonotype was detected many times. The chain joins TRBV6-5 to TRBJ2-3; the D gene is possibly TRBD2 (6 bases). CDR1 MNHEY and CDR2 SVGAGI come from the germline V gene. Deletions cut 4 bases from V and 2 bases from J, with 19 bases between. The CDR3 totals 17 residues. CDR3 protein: CASSSRRLVAPTDTQYF. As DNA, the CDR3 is TGTGCCAGCAGTTCGCGCCGACTAGTCGCACCCACAGATACGCAGTATTTT.

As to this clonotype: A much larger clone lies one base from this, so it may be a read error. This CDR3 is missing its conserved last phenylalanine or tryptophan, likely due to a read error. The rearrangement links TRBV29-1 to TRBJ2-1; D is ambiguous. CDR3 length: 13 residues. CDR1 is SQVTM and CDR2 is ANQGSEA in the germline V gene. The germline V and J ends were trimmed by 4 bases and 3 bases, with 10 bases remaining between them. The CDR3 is CSVVVQSYNEQFV. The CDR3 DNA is TGCAGCGTTGTGGTCCAGAGCTACAATGAGCAGTTCGTC.

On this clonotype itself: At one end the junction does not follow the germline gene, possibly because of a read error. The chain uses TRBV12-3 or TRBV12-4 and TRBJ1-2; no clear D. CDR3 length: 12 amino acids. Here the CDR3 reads CAISLSNYGYTF. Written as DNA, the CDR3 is TGTGCCATCAGTTTAAGCAACTATGGCTACACCTTC.

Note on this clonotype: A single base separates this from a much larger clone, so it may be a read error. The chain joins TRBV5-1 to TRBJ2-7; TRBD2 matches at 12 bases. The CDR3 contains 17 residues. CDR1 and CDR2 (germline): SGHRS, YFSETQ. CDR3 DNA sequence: TGCGCCAGCAGCTTGTCCCCTAGCGGGGGGGCCGAGGAGACCCAGCACTTC. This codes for CASSLSPSGGAEETQHF. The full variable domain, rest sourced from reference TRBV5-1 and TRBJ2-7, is KAGVTQTPRYLIKTRGQQVTLSCSPISGHRSVSWYQQTPGQGLQFLFEYFSETQRNKGNFPGRFSGRQFSNSRSEMNVSTLELGDSALYLCASSLSPSGGAEETQHFGPGTRLTVT.

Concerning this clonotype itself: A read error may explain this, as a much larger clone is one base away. CDR3 in DNA: TGTGCCGGCAGTTTCGACAACGGACAGGACACTGAAGCTTTCTTT. Its translation: CAGSFDNGQDTEAFF. The J gene is TRBJ1-1, the V gene TRBV12-3 or TRBV12-4; TRBD1 matches 7 bases. The CDR3 totals 15 residues.

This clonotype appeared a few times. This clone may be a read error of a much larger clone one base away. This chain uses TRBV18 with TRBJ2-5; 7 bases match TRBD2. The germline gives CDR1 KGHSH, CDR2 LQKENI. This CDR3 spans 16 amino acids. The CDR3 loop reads CASSPTLAETPEAQYF. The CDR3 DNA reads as TGTGCCAGCTCACCGACGCTAGCGGAAACGCCAGAGGCCCAGTACTTC.

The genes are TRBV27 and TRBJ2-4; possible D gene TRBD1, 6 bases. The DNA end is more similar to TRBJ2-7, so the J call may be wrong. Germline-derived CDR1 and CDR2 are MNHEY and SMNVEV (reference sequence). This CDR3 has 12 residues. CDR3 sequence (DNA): TGTGCCAGCAGTAGGGGACACACCGAGCAGTACTTC. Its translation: CASSRGHTEQYF.

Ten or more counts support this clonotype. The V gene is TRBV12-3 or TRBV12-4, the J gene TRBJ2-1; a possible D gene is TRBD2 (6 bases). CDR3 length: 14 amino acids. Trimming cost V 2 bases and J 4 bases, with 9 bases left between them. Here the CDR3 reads CASSLSGTYNEQFF. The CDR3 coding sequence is TGTGCCAGCAGTTTATCAGGGACTTACAATGAGCAGTTCTTC.

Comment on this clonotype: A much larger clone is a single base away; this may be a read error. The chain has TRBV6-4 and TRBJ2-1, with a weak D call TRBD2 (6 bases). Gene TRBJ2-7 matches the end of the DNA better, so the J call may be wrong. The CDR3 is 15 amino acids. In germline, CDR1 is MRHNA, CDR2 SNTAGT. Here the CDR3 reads CASSEIADSYNEQYF. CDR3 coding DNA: TGTGCCAGCAGCGAGATAGCGGACTCCTACAATGAGCAGTACTTC.

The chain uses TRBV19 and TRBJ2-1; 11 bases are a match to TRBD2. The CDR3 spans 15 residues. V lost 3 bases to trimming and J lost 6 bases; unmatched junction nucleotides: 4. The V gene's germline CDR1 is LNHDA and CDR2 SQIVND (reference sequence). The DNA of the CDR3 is TGTGCCAGTAGTATGGGGCTAGCGGGAGGCAATGAGCAGTTCTTC. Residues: CASSMGLAGGNEQFF.